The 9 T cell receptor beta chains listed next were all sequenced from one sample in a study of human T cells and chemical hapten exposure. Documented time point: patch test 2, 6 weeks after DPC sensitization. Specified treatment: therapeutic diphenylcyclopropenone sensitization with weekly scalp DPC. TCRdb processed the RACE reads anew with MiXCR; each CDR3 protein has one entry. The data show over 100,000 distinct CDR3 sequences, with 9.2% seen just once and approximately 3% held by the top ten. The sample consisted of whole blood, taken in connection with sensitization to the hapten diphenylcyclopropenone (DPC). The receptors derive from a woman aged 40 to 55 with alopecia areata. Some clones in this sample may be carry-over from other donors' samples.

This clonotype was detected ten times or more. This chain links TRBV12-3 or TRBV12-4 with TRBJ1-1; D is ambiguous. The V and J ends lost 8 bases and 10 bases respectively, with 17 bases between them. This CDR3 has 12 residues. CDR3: CASQLGWVAAFF. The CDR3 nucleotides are TGTGCCAGCCAGTTGGGTTGGGTCGCAGCTTTCTTT.

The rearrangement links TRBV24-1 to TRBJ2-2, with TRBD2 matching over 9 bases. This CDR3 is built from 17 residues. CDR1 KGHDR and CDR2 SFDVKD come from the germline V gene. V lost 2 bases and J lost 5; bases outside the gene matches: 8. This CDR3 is CATSDSGASGATGELFF. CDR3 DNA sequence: TGTGCCACCAGTGATTCCGGGGCTAGCGGGGCTACCGGGGAGCTGTTTTTT.

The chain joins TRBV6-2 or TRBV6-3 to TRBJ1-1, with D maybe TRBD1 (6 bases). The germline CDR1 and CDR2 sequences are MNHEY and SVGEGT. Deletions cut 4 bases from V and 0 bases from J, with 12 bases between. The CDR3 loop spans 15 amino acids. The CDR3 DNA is TGTGCCAGCAGTTTCAGGGGCATCCTGAACACTGAAGCTTTCTTT. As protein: CASSFRGILNTEAFF.

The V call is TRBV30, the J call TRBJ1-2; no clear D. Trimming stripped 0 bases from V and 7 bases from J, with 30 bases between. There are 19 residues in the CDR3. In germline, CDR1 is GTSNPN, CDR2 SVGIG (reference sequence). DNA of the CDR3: TGTGCCTGGAGTGTACCTCTTCTCCGGGATTACGACGAAATGAGTGGCTACACCTTC. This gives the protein CAWSVPLLRDYDEMSGYTF.

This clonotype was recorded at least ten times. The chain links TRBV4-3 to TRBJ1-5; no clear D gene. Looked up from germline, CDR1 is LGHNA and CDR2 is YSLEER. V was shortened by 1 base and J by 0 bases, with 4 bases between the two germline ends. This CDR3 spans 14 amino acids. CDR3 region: CASSQGLSNQPQHF. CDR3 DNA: TGCGCCAGCAGCCAAGGACTTAGCAATCAGCCCCAGCATTTT.

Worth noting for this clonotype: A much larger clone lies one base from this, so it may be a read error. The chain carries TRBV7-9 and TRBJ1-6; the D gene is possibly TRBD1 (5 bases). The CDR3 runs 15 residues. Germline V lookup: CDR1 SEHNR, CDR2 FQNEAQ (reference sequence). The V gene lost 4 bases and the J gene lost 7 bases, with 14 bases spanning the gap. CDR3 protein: CASSSNRLGNSPLHF. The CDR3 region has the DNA TGTGCCAGCAGCTCGAACAGGCTCGGGAATTCACCCCTCCACTTT.

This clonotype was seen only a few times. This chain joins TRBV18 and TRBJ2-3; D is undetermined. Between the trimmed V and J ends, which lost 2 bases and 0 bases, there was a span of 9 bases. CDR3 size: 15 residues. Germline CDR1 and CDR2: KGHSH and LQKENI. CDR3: CASSPFGGSTDTQYF. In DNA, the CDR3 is TGTGCCAGCTCACCATTTGGCGGCAGCACAGATACGCAGTATTTT.

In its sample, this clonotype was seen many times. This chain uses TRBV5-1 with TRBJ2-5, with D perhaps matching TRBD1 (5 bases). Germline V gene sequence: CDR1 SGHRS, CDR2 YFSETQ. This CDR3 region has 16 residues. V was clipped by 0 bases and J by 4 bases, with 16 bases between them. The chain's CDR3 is CASSLGPSGQGETQYF. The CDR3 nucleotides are TGCGCCAGCAGCTTGGGACCCTCGGGCCAGGGAGAGACCCAGTACTTC.

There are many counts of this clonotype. Here the CDR3 reads CSAPHGNYGYTF. In DNA, the CDR3 is TGCAGTGCTCCGCACGGGAACTATGGCTACACCTTC. The chain employs TRBV20-1 and TRBJ1-2; D is unresolved. Germline V CDR1 and CDR2: DFQATT, SNEGSKA (reference sequence). V was cut by 5 bases and J by 2 bases, with 9 bases left in between. The CDR3 is 12 residues long.